A single TCR beta chain is shown here with its context. This clonotype appeared a few times. Its antigen target is currently unknown. Per-base qualities were not stored, and no clone one base away is much larger. Library creation used 5' RACE. Sequencing used an Illumina HiSeq 2000. Template switching introduced a universal primer binding site; the final cDNA contained a unique molecular identifier, enabling accurate counting of TCR cDNA molecules. Specific primers in the conserved constant-segment region were used to synthesize first-strand cDNA for the TCR alpha and beta chains. Each cDNA library was double barcoded, with a SMART-Mk sample barcode plus Illumina barcodes, to control for contamination. TruSeq adapter sequences along with Illumina sample barcodes were introduced in two successive PCR steps. The TCR alpha and beta cDNA libraries were sequenced on the Illumina HiSeq platform using custom primers. In the authors' own workflow: Unique molecular identifiers were extracted from raw reads with MiGEC, and CDR3 positions were determined with MiXCR. For each individual, recombination models were inferred using an EM algorithm with the repgenHMM and IGoR tools. The analysis of shared clonotypes was done with the tcR package in R, with sharing normalized by the product of cloneset sizes. To study raw recombination free of thymic and clonal selection effects, out-of-frame nonproductive sequences were analyzed. The raw public reads went through TCRdb reprocessing: fastp at Q25, MiXCR clone calling, in-frame beta chains kept. For every CDR3 protein sequence, its rows merge into one entry that carries the most common genes and DNA. TCRdb's processing, not the authors', yielded these V and J calls. The sample records a few hundred thousand distinct CDR3 sequences, roughly a tenth of which are singletons. Approximately 11% of the sample comes from the top ten.

These data belong to a study of identical twins (TCRdb year 2016). Concerning the study at large: To test whether fetal clonotypes persist, this study deep-sequenced TCR alpha and beta repertoires from monozygotic twins, from unrelated adults of various ages, and from cord blood. To rule out contamination, replicate twin experiments were performed at different times with different library preparation protocols.

The CDR3 has 13 amino acids, counting the end cysteine and phenylalanine. Only the CDR3 region is kept as DNA, spanning 39 bases read in frame from base 1. The germline V gene yields WSHSY for CDR1 and SAAADI for CDR2. V gives up 3 bases and J gives up 5 bases, and the segment between their germline ends measures 10 bases. Study-wide findings and limitations: In monozygotic twins, out-of-frame TCR alpha sharing was systematically underestimated by recombination models, although the models agreed with sharing between unrelated individuals. Out-of-frame TCR alpha sequences shared between twins showed an excess of low generation-probability sequences compared with coincidental sharing between unrelated individuals. The excess sharing between twins in beta out-of-frame sequences was weaker because fewer shared sequences reduced the signal-to-noise ratio. Fewer insertions were carried by abundant cord blood beta clonotypes, a similar but weaker trend appeared in young adult naive repertoires, and no such trend appeared in memory repertoires. Zero-insertion analyses could be partly confounded by invariant T cells such as MAIT and iNKT, although diverse VJ usage argued against such confounding for most clonotypes. Because the same donors could not be followed over many years, the conclusions relied on cross-sectional statistical analysis.

Only healthy Caucasian donors were included. Miltenyi CD45RO+ enrichment and human naive T-cell isolation kits were used to isolate memory (CD45RO+) and naive T cells from PBMC. The specimen was memory T cells sorted from blood. Per the publication, the cell subset or site label means: CD45RO+ enriched T cells. Recombination linked TRBV10-2 to TRBJ2-5; the D region possibly corresponds to TRBD1 (5 bases align). This TCR was recovered from a man between 45 and 60 years old in good health. The CDR3 region reads CASSDRVVETQYF. The bases are TGCGCCAGCAGTGACAGGGTGGTTGAGACCCAGTACTTC.